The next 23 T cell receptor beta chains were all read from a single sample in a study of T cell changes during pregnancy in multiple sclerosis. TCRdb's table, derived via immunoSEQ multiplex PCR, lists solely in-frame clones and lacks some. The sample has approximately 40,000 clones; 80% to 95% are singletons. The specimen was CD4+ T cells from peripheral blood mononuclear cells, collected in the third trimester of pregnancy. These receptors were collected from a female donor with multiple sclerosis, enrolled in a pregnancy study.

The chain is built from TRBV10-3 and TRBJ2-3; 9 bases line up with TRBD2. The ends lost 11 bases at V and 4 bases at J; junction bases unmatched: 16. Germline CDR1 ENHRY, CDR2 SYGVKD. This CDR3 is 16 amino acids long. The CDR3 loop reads CASSLAGGTVADTQYF. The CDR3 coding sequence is TGTGCCTCCTCACTAGCGGGTGGCACTGTGGCAGATACGCAGTATTTT.

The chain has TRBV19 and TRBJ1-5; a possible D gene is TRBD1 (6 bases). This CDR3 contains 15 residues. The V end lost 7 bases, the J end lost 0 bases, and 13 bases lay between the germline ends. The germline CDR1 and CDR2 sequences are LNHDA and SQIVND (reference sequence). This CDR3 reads CASNVAGDSNQPQHF. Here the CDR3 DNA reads TGTGCCAGTAACGTGGCAGGGGATAGCAATCAGCCCCAGCATTTT. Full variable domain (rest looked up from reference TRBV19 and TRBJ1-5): DGGITQSPKYLFRKEGQNVTLSCEQNLNHDAMYWYRQDPGQGLRLIYYSQIVNDFQKGDIAEGYSVSREKKESFPLTVTSAQKNPTAFYLCASNVAGDSNQPQHFGDGTRLSIL.

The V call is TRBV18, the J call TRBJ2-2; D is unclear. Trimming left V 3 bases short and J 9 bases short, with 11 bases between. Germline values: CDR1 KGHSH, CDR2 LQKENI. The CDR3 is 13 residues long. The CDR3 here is CASSPEAVWELFF. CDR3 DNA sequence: TGTGCCAGCTCACCTGAGGCGGTATGGGAGCTGTTTTTT.

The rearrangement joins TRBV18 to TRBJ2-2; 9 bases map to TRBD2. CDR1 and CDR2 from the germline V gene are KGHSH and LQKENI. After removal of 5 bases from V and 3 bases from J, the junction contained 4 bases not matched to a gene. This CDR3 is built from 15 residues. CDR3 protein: CASSVLAGDTGELFF. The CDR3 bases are TGTGCCAGCTCAGTACTAGCGGGCGACACCGGGGAGCTGTTTTTT.

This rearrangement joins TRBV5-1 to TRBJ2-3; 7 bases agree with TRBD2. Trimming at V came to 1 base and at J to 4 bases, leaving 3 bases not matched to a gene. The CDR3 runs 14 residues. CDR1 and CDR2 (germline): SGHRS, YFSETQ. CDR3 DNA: TGCGCCAGCAGCTTGCCGGGAGGCGCAGATACGCAGTATTTT. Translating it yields CASSLPGGADTQYF.

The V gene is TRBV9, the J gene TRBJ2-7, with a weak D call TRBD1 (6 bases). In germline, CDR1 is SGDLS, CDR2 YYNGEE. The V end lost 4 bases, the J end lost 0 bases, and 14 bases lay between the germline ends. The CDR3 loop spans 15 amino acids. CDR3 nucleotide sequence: TGTGCCAGCAGCCCAAGACAGGTTGTCTCCTACGAGCAGTACTTC. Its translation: CASSPRQVVSYEQYF.

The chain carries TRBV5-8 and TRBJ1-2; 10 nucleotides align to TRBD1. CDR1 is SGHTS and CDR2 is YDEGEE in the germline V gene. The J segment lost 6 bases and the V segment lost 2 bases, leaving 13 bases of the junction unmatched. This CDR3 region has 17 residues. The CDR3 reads CASSFTTWTGGSDGYTF. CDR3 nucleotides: TGTGCCAGCAGCTTTACTACCTGGACAGGGGGAAGTGATGGCTACACCTTC.

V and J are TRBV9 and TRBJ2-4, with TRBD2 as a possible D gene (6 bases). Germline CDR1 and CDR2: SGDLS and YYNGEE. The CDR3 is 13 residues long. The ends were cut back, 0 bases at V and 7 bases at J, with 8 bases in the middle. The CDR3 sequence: CASSVVGSNIQYF. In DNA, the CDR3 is TGTGCCAGCAGCGTAGTCGGGAGTAACATTCAGTACTTC.

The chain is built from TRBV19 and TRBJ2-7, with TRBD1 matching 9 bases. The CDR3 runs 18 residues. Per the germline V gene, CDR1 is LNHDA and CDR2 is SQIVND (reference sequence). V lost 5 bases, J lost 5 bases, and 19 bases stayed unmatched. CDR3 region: CASSPGQGRYNLHNEQYF. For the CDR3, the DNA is TGTGCCAGTAGTCCCGGACAGGGGCGGTACAATCTACACAACGAGCAGTACTTC.

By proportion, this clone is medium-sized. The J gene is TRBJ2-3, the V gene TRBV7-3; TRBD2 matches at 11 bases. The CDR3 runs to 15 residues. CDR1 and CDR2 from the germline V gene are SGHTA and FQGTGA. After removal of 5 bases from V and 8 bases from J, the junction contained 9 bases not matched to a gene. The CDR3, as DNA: TGTGCCAGCAGCCCGGGACTAGCGGACGCCGGTACGCAGTATTTT. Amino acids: CASSPGLADAGTQYF.

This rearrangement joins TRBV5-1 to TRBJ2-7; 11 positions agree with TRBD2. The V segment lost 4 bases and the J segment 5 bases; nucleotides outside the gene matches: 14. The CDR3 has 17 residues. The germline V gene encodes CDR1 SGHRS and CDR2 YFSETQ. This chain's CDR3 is CASSPGASGRLVDEQYF. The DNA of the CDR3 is TGCGCCAGCAGCCCAGGGGCTAGCGGGAGGTTAGTCGACGAGCAGTACTTC.

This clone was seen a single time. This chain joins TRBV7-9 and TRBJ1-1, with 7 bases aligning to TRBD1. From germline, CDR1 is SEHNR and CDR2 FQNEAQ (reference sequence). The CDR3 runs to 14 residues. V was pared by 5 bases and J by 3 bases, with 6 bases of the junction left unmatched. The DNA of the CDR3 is TGTGCCAGCAGCGTATCACAGGGGCACACTGAAGCTTTCTTT. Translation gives CASSVSQGHTEAFF.

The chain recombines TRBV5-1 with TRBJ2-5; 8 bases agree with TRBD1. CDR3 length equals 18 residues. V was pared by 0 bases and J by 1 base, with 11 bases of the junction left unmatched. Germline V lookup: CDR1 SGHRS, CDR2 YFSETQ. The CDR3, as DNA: TGCGCCAGCAGCTTGGGGGGACAGGCGACTACCACCCAAGAGACCCAGTACTTC. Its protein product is CASSLGGQATTTQETQYF.

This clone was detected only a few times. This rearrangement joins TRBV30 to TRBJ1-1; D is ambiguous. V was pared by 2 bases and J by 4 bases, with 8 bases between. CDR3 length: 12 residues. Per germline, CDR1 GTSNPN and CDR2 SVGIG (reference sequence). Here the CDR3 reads CAWSSVITEAFF. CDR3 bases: TGTGCCTGGAGTTCGGTAATCACTGAAGCTTTCTTT. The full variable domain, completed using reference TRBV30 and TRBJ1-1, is SQTIHQWPATLVQPVGSPLSLECTVEGTSNPNLYWYRQAAGRGLQLLFYSVGIGQISSEVPQNLSASRPQDRQFILSSKKLLLSDSGFYLCAWSSVITEAFFGQGTRLTVV.

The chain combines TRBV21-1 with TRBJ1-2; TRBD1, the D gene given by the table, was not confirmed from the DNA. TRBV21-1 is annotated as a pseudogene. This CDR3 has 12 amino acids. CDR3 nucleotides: TGTGCCAGCCCACCAGGGGCCTGTGGCTACACCTTC. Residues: CASPPGACGYTF.

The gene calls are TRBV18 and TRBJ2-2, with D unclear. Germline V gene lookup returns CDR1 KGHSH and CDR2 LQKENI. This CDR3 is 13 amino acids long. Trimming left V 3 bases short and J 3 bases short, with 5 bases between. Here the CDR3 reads CASSPLDTGELFF. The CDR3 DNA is TGTGCCAGCTCACCTTTAGACACCGGGGAGCTGTTTTTT. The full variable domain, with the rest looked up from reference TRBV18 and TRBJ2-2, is NAGVMQNPRHLVRRRGQEARLRCSPMKGHSHVYWYRQLPEEGLKFMVYLQKENIIDESGMPKERFSAEFPKEGPSILRIQQVVRGDSAAYFCASSPLDTGELFFGEGSRLTVL.

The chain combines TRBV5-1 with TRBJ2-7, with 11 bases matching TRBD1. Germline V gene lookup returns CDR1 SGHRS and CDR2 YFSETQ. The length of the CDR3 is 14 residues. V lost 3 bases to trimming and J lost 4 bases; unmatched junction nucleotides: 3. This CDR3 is CASSSGQGAYEQYF. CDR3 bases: TGCGCCAGCAGCTCCGGACAGGGGGCATACGAGCAGTACTTC.

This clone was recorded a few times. CDR3 DNA: TGCAGCGTTTCAGAGGATTACACTGAAGCTTTCTTT. Protein sequence: CSVSEDYTEAFF. The chain combines TRBV29-1 with TRBJ1-1; no reliable D call. This CDR3 contains 12 residues. CDR1 and CDR2 from the germline V gene are SQVTM and ANQGSEA. V was trimmed by 5 bases and J by 3 bases, leaving 10 bases between them.

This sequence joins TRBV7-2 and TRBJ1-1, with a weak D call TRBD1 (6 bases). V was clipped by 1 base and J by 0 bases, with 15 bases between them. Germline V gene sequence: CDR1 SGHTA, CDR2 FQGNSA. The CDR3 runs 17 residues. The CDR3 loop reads CASSLVTGGSLNTEAFF. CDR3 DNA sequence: TGTGCCAGCAGCTTAGTTACGGGGGGCTCGCTGAACACTGAAGCTTTCTTT. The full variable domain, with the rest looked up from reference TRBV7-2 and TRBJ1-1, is GAGVSQSPSNKVTEKGKDVELRCDPISGHTALYWYRQSLGQGLEFLIYFQGNSAPDKSGLPSDRFSAERTGGSVSTLTIQRTQQEDSAVYLCASSLVTGGSLNTEAFFGQGTRLTVV.

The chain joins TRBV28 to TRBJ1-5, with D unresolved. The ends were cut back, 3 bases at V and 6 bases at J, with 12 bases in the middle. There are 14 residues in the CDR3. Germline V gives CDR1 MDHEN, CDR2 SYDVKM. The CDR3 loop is CASSLESAGQPQHF. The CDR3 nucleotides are TGTGCCAGCAGTTTGGAGAGTGCGGGTCAGCCCCAGCATTTT.

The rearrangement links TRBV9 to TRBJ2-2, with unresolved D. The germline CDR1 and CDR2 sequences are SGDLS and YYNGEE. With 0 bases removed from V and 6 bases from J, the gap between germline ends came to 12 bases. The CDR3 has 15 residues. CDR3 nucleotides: TGTGCCAGCAGCGTAGTGAGCTATTCGGCCGGGGAGCTGTTTTTT. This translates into CASSVVSYSAGELFF. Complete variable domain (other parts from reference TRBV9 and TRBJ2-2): DSGVTQTPKHLITATGQRVTLRCSPRSGDLSVYWYQQSLDQGLQFLIQYYNGEERAKGNILERFSAQQFPDLHSELNLSSLELGDSALYFCASSVVSYSAGELFFGEGSRLTVL.

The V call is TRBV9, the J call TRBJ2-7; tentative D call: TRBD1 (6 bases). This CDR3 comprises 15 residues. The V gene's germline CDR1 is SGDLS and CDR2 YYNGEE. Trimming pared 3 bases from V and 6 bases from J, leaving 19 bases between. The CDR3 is CASSGDAGQRAEQYF. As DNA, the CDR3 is TGTGCCAGCAGCGGCGACGCCGGACAGAGGGCCGAGCAGTACTTC.

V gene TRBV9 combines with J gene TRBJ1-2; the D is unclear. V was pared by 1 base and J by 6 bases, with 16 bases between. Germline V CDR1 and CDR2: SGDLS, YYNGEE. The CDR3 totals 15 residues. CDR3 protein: CASSVNGGPLHGYTF. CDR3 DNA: TGTGCCAGCAGCGTAAACGGCGGCCCGCTTCATGGCTACACCTTC.